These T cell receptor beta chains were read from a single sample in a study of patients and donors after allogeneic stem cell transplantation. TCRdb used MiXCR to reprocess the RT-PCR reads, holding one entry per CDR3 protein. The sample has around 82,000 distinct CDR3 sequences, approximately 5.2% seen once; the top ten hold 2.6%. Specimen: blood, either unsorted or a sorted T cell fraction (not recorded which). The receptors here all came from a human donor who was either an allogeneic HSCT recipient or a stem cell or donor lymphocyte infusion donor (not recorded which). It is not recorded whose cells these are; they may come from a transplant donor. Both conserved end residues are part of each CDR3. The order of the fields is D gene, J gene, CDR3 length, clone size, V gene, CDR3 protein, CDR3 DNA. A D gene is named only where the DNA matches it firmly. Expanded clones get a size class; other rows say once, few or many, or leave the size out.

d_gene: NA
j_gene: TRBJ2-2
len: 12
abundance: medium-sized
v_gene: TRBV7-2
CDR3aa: CASSRQRGELFF
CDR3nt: TGTGCCAGCAGCCGTCAGAGAGGGGAGCTGTTTTTT

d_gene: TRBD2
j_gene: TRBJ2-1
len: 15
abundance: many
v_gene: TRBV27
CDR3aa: CASSRSSGSSNEQFF
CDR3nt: TGTGCCAGCAGTCGCTCTAGCGGGAGCTCAAATGAGCAGTTCTTC

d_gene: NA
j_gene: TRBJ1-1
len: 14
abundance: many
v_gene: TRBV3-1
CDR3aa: CASSQASGGTEAFF
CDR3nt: TGTGCCAGCAGCCAGGCATCCGGGGGCACTGAAGCTTTCTTT

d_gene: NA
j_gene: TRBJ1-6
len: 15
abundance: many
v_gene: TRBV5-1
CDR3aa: CASSLVQGDGSPLHF
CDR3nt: TGCGCCAGCAGCTTGGTACAGGGCGACGGTTCACCCCTCCACTTT

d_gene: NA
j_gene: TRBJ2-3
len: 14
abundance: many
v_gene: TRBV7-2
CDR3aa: CASSLGRATDTQYF
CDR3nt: TGTGCCAGCAGCCTCGGGCGGGCCACAGATACGCAGTATTTT

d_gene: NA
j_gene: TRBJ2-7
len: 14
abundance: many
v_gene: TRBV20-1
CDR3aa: CSASVPGMTYEQYF
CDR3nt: TGCAGTGCTAGTGTCCCCGGGATGACCTACGAGCAGTACTTC

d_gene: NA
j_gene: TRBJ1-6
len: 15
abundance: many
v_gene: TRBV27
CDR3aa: CASSADLGGNSPLHF
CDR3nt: TGTGCCAGCAGTGCCGACCTCGGGGGTAATTCACCCCTCCACTTT

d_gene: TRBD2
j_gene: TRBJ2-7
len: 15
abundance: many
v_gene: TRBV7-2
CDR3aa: CASSAAGLSSYEQYF
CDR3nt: TGTGCCAGCAGCGCGGCGGGACTATCCTCCTACGAGCAGTACTTC

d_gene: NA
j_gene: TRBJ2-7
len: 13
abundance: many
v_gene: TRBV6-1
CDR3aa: CASSERGAYEQYF
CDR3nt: TGTGCCAGCAGTGAAAGGGGGGCCTACGAGCAGTACTTC

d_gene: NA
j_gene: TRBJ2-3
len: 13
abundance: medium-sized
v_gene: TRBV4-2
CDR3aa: CASSQRPGDTQYF
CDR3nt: TGTGCCAGCAGCCAGAGACCGGGAGATACGCAGTATTTT

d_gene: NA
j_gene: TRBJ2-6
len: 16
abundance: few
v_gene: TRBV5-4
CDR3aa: CASSLGRGSGANVLTF
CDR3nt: TGTGCCAGCAGCTTGGGCCGGGGCTCTGGGGCCAACGTCCTGACTTTC

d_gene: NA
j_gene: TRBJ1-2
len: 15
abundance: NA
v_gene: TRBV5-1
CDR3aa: CASSPGPQGSAGYTF
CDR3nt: TGCGCCAGCAGCCCCGGCCCTCAGGGGTCCGCGGGCTACACCTTC

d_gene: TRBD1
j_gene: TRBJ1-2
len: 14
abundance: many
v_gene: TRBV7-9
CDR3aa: CASSPDRVVYGYTF
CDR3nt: TGTGCCAGCAGCCCGGACAGGGTTGTCTATGGCTACACCTTC

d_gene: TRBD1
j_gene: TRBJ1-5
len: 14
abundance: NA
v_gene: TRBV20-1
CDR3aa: CSAGGQSERQPQHF
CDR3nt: TGCAGTGCGGGGGGACAGTCTGAGCGACAGCCCCAGCATTTT

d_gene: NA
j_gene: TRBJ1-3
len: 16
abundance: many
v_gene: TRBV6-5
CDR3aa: CASSYSSTGAGNTIYF
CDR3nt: TGTGCCAGCAGTTACTCGAGTACTGGAGCTGGAAACACCATATATTTT

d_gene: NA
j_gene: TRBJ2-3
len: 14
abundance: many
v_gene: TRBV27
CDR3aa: CASSFGGFTDTQYF
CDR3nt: TGTGCCAGCAGTTTTGGCGGTTTCACAGATACGCAGTATTTT

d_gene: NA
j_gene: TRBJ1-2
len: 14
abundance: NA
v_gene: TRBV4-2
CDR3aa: CASSQAGANYGYTF
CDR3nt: TGTGCCAGCAGCCAAGCAGGTGCCAACTATGGCTACACCTTC

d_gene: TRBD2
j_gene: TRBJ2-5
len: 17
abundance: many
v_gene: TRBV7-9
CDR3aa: CASSLRGAGKIRETQYF
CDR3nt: TGTGCCAGCAGCTTGCGAGGAGCGGGGAAGATAAGAGAGACCCAGTACTTC

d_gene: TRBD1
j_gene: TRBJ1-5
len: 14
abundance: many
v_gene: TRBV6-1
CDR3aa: CASSGTGYNQPQHF
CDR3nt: TGTGCCAGCAGCGGGACAGGGTACAATCAGCCCCAGCATTTT